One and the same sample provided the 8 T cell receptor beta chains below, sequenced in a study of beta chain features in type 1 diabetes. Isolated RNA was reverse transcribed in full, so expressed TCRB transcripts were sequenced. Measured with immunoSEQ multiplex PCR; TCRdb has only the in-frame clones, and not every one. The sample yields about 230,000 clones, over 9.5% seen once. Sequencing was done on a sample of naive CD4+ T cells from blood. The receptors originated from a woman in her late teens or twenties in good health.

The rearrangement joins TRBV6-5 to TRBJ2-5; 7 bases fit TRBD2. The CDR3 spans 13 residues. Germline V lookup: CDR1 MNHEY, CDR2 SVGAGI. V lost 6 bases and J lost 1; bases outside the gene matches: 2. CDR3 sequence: CASRLASQETQYF. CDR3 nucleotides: TGTGCCAGCAGACTAGCGAGCCAAGAGACCCAGTACTTC.

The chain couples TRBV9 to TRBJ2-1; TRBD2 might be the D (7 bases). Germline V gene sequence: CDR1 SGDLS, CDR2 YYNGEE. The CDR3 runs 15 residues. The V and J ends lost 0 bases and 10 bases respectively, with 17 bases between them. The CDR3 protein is CASSVVSGGAQEQFF. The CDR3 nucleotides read TGTGCCAGCAGCGTAGTAAGTGGGGGGGCCCAAGAGCAGTTCTTC.

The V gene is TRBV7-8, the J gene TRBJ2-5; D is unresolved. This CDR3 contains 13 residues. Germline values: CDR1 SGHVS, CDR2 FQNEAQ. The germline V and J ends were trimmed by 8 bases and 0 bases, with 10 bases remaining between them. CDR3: CASAVRDQETQYF. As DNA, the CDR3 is TGTGCCAGCGCCGTTCGGGACCAAGAGACCCAGTACTTC. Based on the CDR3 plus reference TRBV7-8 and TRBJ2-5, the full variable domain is GAGVSQSPRYKVAKRGQDVALRCDPISGHVSLFWYQQALGQGPEFLTYFQNEAQLDKSGLPSDRFFAERPEGSVSTLKIQRTQQEDSAVYLCASAVRDQETQYFGPGTRLLVL.

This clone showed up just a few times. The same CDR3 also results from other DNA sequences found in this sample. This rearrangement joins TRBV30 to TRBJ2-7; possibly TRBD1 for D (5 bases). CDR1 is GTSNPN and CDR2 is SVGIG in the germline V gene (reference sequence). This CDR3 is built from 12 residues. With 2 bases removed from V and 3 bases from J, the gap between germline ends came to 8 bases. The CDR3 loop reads CAWSRQGYEQYF. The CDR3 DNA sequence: TGTGCCTGGAGTAGGCAGGGCTACGAGCAGTACTTC.

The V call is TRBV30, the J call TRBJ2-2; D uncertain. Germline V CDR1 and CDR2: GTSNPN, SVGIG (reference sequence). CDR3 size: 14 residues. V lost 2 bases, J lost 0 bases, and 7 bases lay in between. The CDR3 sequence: CAWSPGPNTGELFF. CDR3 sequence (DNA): TGTGCCTGGAGTCCCGGTCCGAACACCGGGGAGCTGTTTTTT.

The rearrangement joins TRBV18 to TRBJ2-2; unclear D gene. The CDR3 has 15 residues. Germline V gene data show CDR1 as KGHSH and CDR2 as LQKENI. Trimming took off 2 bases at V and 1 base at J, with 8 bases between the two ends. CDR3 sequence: CASSPVQKNTGELFF. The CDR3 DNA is TGTGCCAGCTCACCAGTCCAGAAGAACACCGGGGAGCTGTTTTTT.

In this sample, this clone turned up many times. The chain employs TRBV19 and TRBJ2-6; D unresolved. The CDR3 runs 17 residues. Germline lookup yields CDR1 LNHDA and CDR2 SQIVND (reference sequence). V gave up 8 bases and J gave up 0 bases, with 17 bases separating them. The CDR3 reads CASATVLLGSGANVLTF. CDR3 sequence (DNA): TGTGCCAGTGCAACAGTTTTACTCGGCTCTGGGGCCAACGTCCTGACTTTC.

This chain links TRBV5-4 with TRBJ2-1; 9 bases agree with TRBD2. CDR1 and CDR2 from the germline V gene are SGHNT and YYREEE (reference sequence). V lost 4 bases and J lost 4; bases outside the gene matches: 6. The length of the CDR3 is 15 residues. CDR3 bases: TGTGCCAGCAGCAATCTAGCGGGACCTTACAATGAGCAGTTCTTC. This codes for CASSNLAGPYNEQFF.